This T cell receptor (beta chain) was observed in a study of T-cell reconstitution after alpha-beta-depleted transplantation in children. Germline CDR1 is SGHTA and CDR2 is FQGNSA. This CDR3 spans 12 amino acids. V dropped 5 bases and J dropped 8 bases, with 12 bases sitting between them. The table lists this clonotype with a few counts. Library preparation (for TCRbeta) was performed with unique molecular identifiers. One entry per CDR3 protein, called by TCRdb with MiXCR from the PCR reads. The sample has about 230,000 distinct CDR3 sequences, about 9.5% seen once. Sequenced here: PBMCs from the stem cell graft donor, sampled from the stem cell graft. The chain recombines TRBV7-2 with TRBJ1-2; the D is unclear. The clonotype was recovered from a human donor who donated a stem cell graft to a child with acute lymphoblastic leukemia. In DNA form, the CDR3 reads TGTGCCAGCAGCCCTCGATCTAACGGCTACACCTTC. This encodes CASSPRSNGYTF.